Included here is one T cell receptor (beta chain) sequence, with context. Its antigen is undetermined. Data came from immunoSEQ multiplex PCR; TCRdb stores just in-frame clones and leaves some out. The sample shows tens of thousands of clones, approximately 83% of them seen only once. Germline V gene lookup returns CDR1 MGHRA and CDR2 YSYEKL. The CDR3 is made up of 12 amino acids. V lost 4 bases to trimming and J lost 12 bases, with 13 bases between them. This record comes from a study of OX40 agonist ivuxolimab in advanced cancers. General study results and limits: Researchers report that CD8+ T cells had, on average, more expanded clones than CD4+. Clones of CD4+ and CD8+ blood T cells grew by week 6 at doses of 0.1 to 3.0 mg/kg.

Autoimmune disease history or systemic immunosuppression disqualified patients. This clonotype originated in an adult with an advanced solid tumor such as melanoma, head and neck, liver or kidney cancer. Material: CD4+ or CD8+ T cells sorted from blood, obtained in a trial of the OX40 agonist ivuxolimab. The chain employs TRBV4-1 and TRBJ2-1, with D maybe TRBD2 (7 bases). In DNA form, the CDR3 reads TGCGCCAGCAGCCCGACAGGCGGGGGGCAGTTCTTC. Its translation: CASSPTGGGQFF.